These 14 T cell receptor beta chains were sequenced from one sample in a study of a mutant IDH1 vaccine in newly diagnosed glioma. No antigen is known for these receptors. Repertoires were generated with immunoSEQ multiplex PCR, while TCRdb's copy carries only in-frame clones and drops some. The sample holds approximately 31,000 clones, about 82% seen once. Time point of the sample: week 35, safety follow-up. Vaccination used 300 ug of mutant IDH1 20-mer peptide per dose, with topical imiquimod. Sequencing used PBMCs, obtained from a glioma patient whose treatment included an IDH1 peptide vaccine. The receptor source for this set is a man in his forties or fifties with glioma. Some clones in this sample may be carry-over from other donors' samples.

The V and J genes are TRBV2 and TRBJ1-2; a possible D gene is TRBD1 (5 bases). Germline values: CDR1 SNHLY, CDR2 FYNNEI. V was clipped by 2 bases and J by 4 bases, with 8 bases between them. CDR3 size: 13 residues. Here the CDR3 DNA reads TGTGCCAGCAGTGAAAGGGGCCCCTATGGCTACACCTTC. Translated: CASSERGPYGYTF. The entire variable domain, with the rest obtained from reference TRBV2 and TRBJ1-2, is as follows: EPEVTQTPSHQVTQMGQEVILRCVPISNHLYFYWYRQILGQKVEFLVSFYNNEISEKSEIFDDQFSVERPDGSNFTLKIRSTKLEDSAMYFCASSERGPYGYTFGSGTRLTVV.

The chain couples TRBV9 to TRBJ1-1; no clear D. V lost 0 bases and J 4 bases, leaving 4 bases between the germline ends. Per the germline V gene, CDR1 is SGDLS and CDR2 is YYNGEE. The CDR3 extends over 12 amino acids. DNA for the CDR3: TGTGCCAGCAGCGTAGGAGGCACTGAAGCTTTCTTT. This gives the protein CASSVGGTEAFF.

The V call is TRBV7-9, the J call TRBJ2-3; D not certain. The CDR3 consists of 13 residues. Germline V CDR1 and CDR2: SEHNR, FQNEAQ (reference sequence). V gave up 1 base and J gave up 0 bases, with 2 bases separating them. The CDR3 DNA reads TGTGCCAGCAGCTTAGATAGCACAGATACGCAGTATTTT. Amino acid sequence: CASSLDSTDTQYF.

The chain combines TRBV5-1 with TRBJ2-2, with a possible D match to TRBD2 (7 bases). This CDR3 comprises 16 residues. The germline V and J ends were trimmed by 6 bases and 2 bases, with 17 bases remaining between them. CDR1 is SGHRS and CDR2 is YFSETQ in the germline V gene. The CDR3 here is CASTYWTAGNTGELFF. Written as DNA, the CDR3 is TGCGCCAGCACCTACTGGACAGCGGGAAACACCGGGGAGCTGTTTTTT. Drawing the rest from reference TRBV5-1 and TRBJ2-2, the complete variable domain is KAGVTQTPRYLIKTRGQQVTLSCSPISGHRSVSWYQQTPGQGLQFLFEYFSETQRNKGNFPGRFSGRQFSNSRSEMNVSTLELGDSALYLCASTYWTAGNTGELFFGEGSRLTVL.

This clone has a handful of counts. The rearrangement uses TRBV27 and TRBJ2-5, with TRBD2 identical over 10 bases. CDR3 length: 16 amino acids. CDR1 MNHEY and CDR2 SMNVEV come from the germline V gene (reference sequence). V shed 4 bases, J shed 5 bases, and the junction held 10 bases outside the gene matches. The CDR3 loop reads CASSSHLAGERETQYF. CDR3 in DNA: TGTGCCAGCAGTTCCCACCTAGCGGGGGAACGGGAGACCCAGTACTTC.

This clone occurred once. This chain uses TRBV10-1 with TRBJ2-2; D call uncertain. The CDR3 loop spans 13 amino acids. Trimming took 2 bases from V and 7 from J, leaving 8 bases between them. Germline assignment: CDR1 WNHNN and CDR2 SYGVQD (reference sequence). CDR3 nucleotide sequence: TGCGCCAGCAGTGAGATTTTGGGCGGGGAGCTGTTTTTT. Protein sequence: CASSEILGGELFF.

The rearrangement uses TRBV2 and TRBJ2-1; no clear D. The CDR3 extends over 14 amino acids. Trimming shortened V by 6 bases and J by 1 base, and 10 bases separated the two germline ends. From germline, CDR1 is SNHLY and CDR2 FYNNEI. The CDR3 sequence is CASRDRASYNEQFF. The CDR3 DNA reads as TGTGCCAGCAGGGACCGGGCATCCTACAATGAGCAGTTCTTC. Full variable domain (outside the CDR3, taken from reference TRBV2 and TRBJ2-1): EPEVTQTPSHQVTQMGQEVILRCVPISNHLYFYWYRQILGQKVEFLVSFYNNEISEKSEIFDDQFSVERPDGSNFTLKIRSTKLEDSAMYFCASRDRASYNEQFFGPGTRLTVL.

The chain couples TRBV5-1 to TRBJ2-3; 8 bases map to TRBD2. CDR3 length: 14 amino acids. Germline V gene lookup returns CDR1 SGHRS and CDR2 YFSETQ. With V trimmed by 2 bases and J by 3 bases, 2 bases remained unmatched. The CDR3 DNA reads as TGCGCCAGCAGCTTCACGGGGGGGACAGATACGCAGTATTTT. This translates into CASSFTGGTDTQYF.

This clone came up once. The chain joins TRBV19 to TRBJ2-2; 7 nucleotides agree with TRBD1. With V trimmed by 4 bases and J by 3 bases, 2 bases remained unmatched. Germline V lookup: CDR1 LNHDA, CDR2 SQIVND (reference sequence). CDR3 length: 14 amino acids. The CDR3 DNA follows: TGTGCCAGTAGTAAGGGGGCGGACACCGGGGAGCTGTTTTTT. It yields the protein CASSKGADTGELFF.

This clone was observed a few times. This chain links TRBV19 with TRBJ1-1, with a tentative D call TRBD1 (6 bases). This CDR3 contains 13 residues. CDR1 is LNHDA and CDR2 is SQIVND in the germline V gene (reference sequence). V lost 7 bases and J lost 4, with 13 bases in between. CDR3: CASTPRGGTEAFF. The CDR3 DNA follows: TGTGCCAGTACCCCCAGGGGAGGCACTGAAGCTTTCTTT.

The CDR3 is CASSTHNQPQHF. DNA of the CDR3: TGTGCCAGCAGCACTCATAATCAGCCCCAGCATTTT. V gene TRBV13 combines with J gene TRBJ1-5; D not resolved. V gave up 5 bases and J gave up 4 bases, with 6 bases separating them. The CDR3 has 12 residues. Germline CDR1 and CDR2: PRHDT and FYEKMQ (reference sequence).

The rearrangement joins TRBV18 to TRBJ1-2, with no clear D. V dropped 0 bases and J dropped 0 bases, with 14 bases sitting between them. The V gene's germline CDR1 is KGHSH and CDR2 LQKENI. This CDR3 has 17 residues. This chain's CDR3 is CASSPPGRVGSNYGYTF. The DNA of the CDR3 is TGTGCCAGCTCACCACCGGGGAGGGTCGGTTCTAACTATGGCTACACCTTC. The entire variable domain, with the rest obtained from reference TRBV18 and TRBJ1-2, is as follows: NAGVMQNPRHLVRRRGQEARLRCSPMKGHSHVYWYRQLPEEGLKFMVYLQKENIIDESGMPKERFSAEFPKEGPSILRIQQVVRGDSAAYFCASSPPGRVGSNYGYTFGSGTRLTVV.

The CDR3 region is CASGDTGIGQPQHF. In DNA, the CDR3 is TGTGCCAGCGGAGATACAGGGATAGGTCAGCCCCAGCATTTT. The chain is built from TRBV25-1 and TRBJ1-5; TRBD1 might be the D (6 bases). CDR3 size: 14 residues. Germline V gives CDR1 MGHDK, CDR2 SYGVNS. Trimming cost V 8 bases and J 6 bases, with 17 bases left between them.

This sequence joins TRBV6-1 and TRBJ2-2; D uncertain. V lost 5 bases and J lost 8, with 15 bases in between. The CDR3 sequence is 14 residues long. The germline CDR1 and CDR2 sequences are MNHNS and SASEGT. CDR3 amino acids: CASSNFYTWGELFF. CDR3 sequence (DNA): TGTGCCAGCAGTAACTTCTACACCTGGGGGGAGCTGTTTTTT.